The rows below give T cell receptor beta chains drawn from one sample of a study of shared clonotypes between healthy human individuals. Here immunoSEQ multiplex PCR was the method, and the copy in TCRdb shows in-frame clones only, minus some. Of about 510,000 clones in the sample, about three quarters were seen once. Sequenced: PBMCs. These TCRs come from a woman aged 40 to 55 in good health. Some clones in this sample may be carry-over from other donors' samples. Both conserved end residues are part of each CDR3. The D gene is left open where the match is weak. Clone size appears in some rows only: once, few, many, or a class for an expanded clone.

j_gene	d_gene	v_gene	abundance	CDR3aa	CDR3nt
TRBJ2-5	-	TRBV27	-	CASRREETQYF	TGTGCCAGCAGAAGGGAGGAGACCCAGTACTTC
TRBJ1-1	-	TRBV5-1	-	CASTLRGRPTEAFF	TGCGCCAGCACCCTGCGAGGCAGACCCACTGAAGCTTTCTTT
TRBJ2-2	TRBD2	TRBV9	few	CASSVGSGRRTGELFF	TGTGCCAGCAGCGTAGGCAGCGGGAGAAGAACCGGGGAGCTGTTTTTT
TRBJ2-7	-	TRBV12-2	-	CASRLDLVRGGQKQYF	TGTGCAAGTCGCTTAGACTTGGTCAGGGGGGGTCAAAAGCAGTACTTC
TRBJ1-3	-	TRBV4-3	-	CASSHVPEQGLPLDSGNTIYF	TGCGCCAGCAGCCATGTACCTGAACAGGGTTTGCCCCTTGACTCTGGAAACACCATATATTTT
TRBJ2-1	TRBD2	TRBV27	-	CASSLGLAVNNEQFF	TGTGCCAGCAGTTTGGGTCTAGCGGTTAACAATGAGCAGTTCTTC
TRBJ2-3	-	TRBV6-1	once	CASSELGLSDTQYF	TGTGCCAGCAGTGAACTCGGCCTTTCAGATACGCAGTATTTT
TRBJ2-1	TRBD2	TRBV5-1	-	CASSPLQAGDNEQFF	TGCGCCAGCAGTCCCCTACAAGCGGGGGACAATGAGCAGTTCTTC
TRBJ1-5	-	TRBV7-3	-	CASSPQLSNQPQHF	TGTGCCAGCAGCCCACAGCTTAGCAATCAGCCCCAGCATTTT
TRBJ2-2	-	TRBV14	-	CASSQGTSNTGELFF	TGTGCCAGCAGCCAAGGGACCTCGAACACCGGGGAGCTGTTTTTT
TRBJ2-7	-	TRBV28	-	CASSRFAEQYF	TGTGCCAGCAGTCGATTTGCCGAGCAGTACTTC
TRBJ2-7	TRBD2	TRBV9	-	CASSVTSGPTYEQYF	TGTGCCAGCAGCGTGACTAGCGGACCCACCTACGAGCAGTACTTC
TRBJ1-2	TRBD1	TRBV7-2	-	CASSLETGGGYTF	TGTGCCAGCAGCTTAGAGACAGGGGGAGGCTACACCTTC
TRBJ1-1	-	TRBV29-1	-	CSATDKATEAFF	TGCAGCGCAACTGACAAGGCCACTGAAGCTTTCTTT
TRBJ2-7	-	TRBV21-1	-	CASSTIPGLAGEQYF	TGTGCCAGCAGCACAATCCCGGGACTAGCGGGGGAGCAGTACTTC
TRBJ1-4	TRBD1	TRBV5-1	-	CASSLTGGREKLFF	TGCGCCAGCAGCTTGACAGGGGGGCGAGAAAAACTGTTTTTT
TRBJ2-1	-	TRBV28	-	CASSRLAGNHHEQFF	TGTGCCAGCAGTCGTCTGGCGGGGAATCACCATGAGCAGTTCTTC
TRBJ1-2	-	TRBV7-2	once	CASSLRQGSYGYTF	TGTGCCAGCAGCTTAAGGCAGGGGAGCTATGGCTACACCTTC
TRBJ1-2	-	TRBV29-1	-	CSVGGLGGGGYTF	TGCAGCGTTGGGGGGCTCGGTGGGGGAGGCTACACCTTC
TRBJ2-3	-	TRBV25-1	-	CASSEEGRAKEADTQYF	TGTGCCAGCAGTGAGGAAGGCAGGGCCAAGGAAGCAGATACGCAGTATTTT
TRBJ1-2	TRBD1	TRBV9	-	CASSADRSLYGYTF	TGTGCCAGCAGCGCGGACAGGTCCCTCTATGGCTACACCTTC
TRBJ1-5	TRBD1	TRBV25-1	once	CASSSNRGEQPQHF	TGTGCCAGCAGTTCGAACAGGGGGGAGCAGCCCCAGCATTTT
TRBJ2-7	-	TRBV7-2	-	CASSQGLSGLRAEQYF	TGCGCCAGCAGCCAGGGATTATCGGGACTCCGGGCCGAGCAGTACTTC
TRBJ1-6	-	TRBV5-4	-	CASSYGTVSYNSPLHF	TGTGCCAGCAGTTACGGGACGGTCTCCTATAATTCACCCCTCCACTTT